This TCR beta chain was obtained from a study of yellow fever vaccine responses in identical twins. Notes on this clonotype: The antigen remains undetermined.

Points from the study as a whole: Twins reportedly appeared to share part of their vaccine T cell response while keeping part individual.

TCRdb re-called the RT-PCR reads through MiXCR, storing one row per CDR3 protein. This sample yields tens of thousands of distinct CDR3 sequences, of which around 74% are seen a single time; roughly 5% belongs to the top ten. The sequence was collected from a woman younger than 30 who received the yellow fever vaccine. The starting material was T cells from blood (PBMCs), unsorted or a sorted subset (not recorded which), obtained before or after yellow fever vaccination (not recorded which).

The CDR3 bases are TGTGCCAGCAGCTTAGATATCACACTCTACGAGCAGTACTTC. Amino acid sequence: CASSLDITLYEQYF. The chain employs TRBV11-3 and TRBJ2-7; D unclear. The length of the CDR3 is 14 residues. Trimming took 0 bases from V and 3 from J, leaving 9 bases between them. The germline CDR1 and CDR2 sequences are SGHNT and YENEEA.